This T cell receptor (beta chain) appears in the sequencing data of a study of CD8+CD57+ T cells in acquired aplastic anemia. Study context: Sorting CD4+ and CD8+ cells gave DNA averaging around 3 ug.

Study-level results: The same twenty-nine CD8+ CDR3 sequences occurred in patients and in controls.

It was genomic DNA that served as the template for profiling TCR beta VDJ and CDR3. Each CDR3 protein is one row after TCRdb ran MiXCR on the reads. The table lists 150,000 to 200,000 distinct CDR3 sequences, approximately 51% of them singletons. Between the trimmed V and J ends, which lost 1 base and 0 bases, there was a span of 4 bases. The CDR3 extends over 14 amino acids. Germline CDR1 SGHAT, CDR2 FQNNGV. About this clonotype: Its antigen is as yet unknown.

In patients chosen for sequencing, flow cytometry had shown CD8+CD57+ cell expansion. Every patient presented with severe acquired aplastic anemia. By the time of blood sampling, patients had still received no therapy. V usage is TRBV11-2 and J usage is TRBJ2-1; D ambiguous. The TCR was taken from a human donor with aplastic anemia. Material: sorted CD4+, CD8+, or CD8+CD57+ T cells (not recorded which) from PBMCs. CDR3 DNA: TGTGCCAGCAGCTTAGGCCTCTCCTACAATGAGCAGTTCTTC. Encoded protein: CASSLGLSYNEQFF.